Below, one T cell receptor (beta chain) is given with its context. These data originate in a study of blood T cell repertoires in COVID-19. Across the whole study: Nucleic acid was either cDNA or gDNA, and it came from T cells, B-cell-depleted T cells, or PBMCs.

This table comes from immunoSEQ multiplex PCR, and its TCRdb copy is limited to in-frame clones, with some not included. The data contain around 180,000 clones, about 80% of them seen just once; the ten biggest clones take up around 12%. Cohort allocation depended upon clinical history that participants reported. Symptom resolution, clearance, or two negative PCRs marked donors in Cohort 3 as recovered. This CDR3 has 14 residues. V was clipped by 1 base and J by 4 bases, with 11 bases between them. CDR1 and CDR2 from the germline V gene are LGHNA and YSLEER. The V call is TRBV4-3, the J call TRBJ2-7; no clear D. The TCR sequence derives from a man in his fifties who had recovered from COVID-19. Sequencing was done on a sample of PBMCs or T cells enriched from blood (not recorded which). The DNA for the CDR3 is TGCGCCAGCAGCCAAGTTCTAGGAGTATACGAGCAGTACTTC. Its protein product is CASSQVLGVYEQYF.